These T cell receptor beta chains were read from a single sample in a study of OX40 agonist ivuxolimab in advanced cancers. The table came from immunoSEQ multiplex PCR; TCRdb's copy has only in-frame clones and leaves some out. The table lists under 95,000 clones, roughly 85% of them singletons. The specimen was CD4+ or CD8+ T cells sorted from blood, collected in a trial of the OX40 agonist ivuxolimab. These TCRs come from an adult with an advanced solid tumor such as melanoma, head and neck, liver or kidney cancer. CDR3s include the opening cysteine and the closing phenylalanine or tryptophan. A D gene is named only where the DNA matches it firmly. Clone size, where shown, is once, few, many, or a class for clones that have expanded.

>once|TRBV6-5|NA|TRBJ2-2
TGTGCCAGCAGTTACTCGACAGTCATAACCGGGGAGCTGTTTTTT
CASSYSTVITGELFF
>once|TRBV29-1|TRBD2|TRBJ2-1
TGCAGCGGGAAAGGGACTAGCGGACCCCCCTACAATGAGCAGTTCTTC
CSGKGTSGPPYNEQFF
>NA|TRBV7-2|TRBD2|TRBJ2-3
TGTGCCAGCAGCTTAGTAGCGGGAAGGTCAGATACGCAGTATTTT
CASSLVAGRSDTQYF
>NA|TRBV11-2|NA|TRBJ2-7
TGTGCCAGCAGAGCCGCCTACGAGCAGTACTTC
CASRAAYEQYF
>NA|TRBV10-1|TRBD2|TRBJ2-5
TGCGCCAGCAGTAGAGGAGCCGTAGAGCGGGAGAAGCAGTACTTC
CASSRGAVEREKQYF
>NA|TRBV10-3|TRBD1|TRBJ1-2
TGTGCCATCAGTTCAGACAGGGGTAGCTATGGCTACACCTTC
CAISSDRGSYGYTF
>NA|TRBV6-6|NA|TRBJ2-7
TGTGCCAGCAGTTACTCGTCGCGGGCCGCACACGAGCAGTACTTC
CASSYSSRAAHEQYF
>NA|TRBV2|NA|TRBJ1-5
TGTGCCAGCAGCCTCAACAGGGTTAGCAATCAGCCCCAGCATTTT
CASSLNRVSNQPQHF
>NA|TRBV2|NA|TRBJ1-1
TGTGCCAGCACGGTTAGGGGGGGAGGGTGGACTGAAGCTTTCTTT
CASTVRGGGWTEAFF
>NA|TRBV18|TRBD2|TRBJ2-5
TGTGCCAGCTCACTAGCGGTAGCGGGGGAGACCCAGTACTTC
CASSLAVAGETQYF
>NA|TRBV10-3|TRBD2|TRBJ2-7
TGTGCCATCAGTGATACGATGACTAGCGGGACCTACGAGCAGTACTTC
CAISDTMTSGTYEQYF
>NA|TRBV19|NA|TRBJ1-5
TGTGCCAGTACCGGGGCAGGTAGCAATCAGCCCCAGCATTTT
CASTGAGSNQPQHF
>NA|TRBV5-1|TRBD2|TRBJ2-7
TGCGCCAGCAGCTTAGAAACTAGCGGGAGCGTCTTAGACGAGCAGTACTTC
CASSLETSGSVLDEQYF
>NA|TRBV27|NA|TRBJ1-2
TGTGCCAGCAGTTTATCGGAAGGTTATGGCTACACCTTC
CASSLSEGYGYTF
>NA|TRBV16|NA|TRBJ1-5
TGTGCCAGCAGCCCGCAGGCGTATCAGCCCCAGCATTTT
CASSPQAYQPQHF
>NA|TRBV5-5|NA|TRBJ2-2
TGTGCCAGCAGCAGACAGCCCCAGAACACCGGGGAGCTGTTTTTT
CASSRQPQNTGELFF
>NA|TRBV6-6|NA|TRBJ2-1
TGTGCCAGCAAAAGGCCGGGGAGCGATGAGCAGTTCTTC
CASKRPGSDEQFF
>NA|TRBV6-5|NA|TRBJ2-5
TGTGCCAGCATGGGGGCAGTCCCCCAAGAGACCCAGTACTTC
CASMGAVPQETQYF
>NA|TRBV28|NA|TRBJ1-4
TGTGCCAGCAGTTTATGGGAAGATAATGAAAAACTGTTTTTT
CASSLWEDNEKLFF
>NA|TRBV18|NA|TRBJ1-1
TGTGCCAGCTCACCATTACAGGGGAACACTGAAGCTTTCTTT
CASSPLQGNTEAFF
>NA|TRBV2|NA|TRBJ1-3
TGTGCCAGCAACCCGGGACCAGGAAACACCATATATTTT
CASNPGPGNTIYF
>NA|TRBV6-4|TRBD2|TRBJ2-1
TGTGCCAGCAGTGACATAGGAGTAGCGGGAGGGAACAATGAGCAGTTCTTC
CASSDIGVAGGNNEQFF
>NA|TRBV21-1|NA|TRBJ1-3
TGTGCCAGCAGCAATGGGACAGCTGGAAACACCATATATTTT
CASSNGTAGNTIYF
>NA|TRBV19|TRBD1|TRBJ2-2
TGTGCCACCCAAAGAGGGGACAGGGGTGTCACCGGGGAGCTGTTTTTT
CATQRGDRGVTGELFF
>NA|TRBV5-4|TRBD2|TRBJ2-1
TGTGCCAGCAGCACCCGGACTAGCGGCTCCTACAATGAGCAGTTCTTC
CASSTRTSGSYNEQFF
>NA|TRBV7-7|TRBD1|TRBJ1-1
TGTGCTAGCAGCCCACTGGACAGGGAGGGCACTGAAGCTTTCTTT
CASSPLDREGTEAFF
>NA|TRBV12-2|NA|TRBJ2-5
TGTGCAAGTCGCTTAGGGACCTTAGCGGGAAATCAAGAGACCCAGTACTTC
CASRLGTLAGNQETQYF
>NA|TRBV27|NA|TRBJ2-7
TGTGCCAGCAGTTTCCAGGACAGCTACGAGCAGTACTTC
CASSFQDSYEQYF
>NA|TRBV9|NA|TRBJ1-1
TGTGCCAGCAGCGGAACCAGGGGTGGGAACACTGAAGCTTTCTTT
CASSGTRGGNTEAFF
>NA|TRBV18|NA|TRBJ2-7
TGTGCCAGCTCACAGCAGGGGGGCTACGAGCAGTACTTC
CASSQQGGYEQYF
>NA|TRBV28|TRBD2|TRBJ2-7
TGTGCCAGCAGTTTGTTAGCGGGAGTCCCCGAGCAGTACTTC
CASSLLAGVPEQYF
>NA|TRBV6-1|TRBD1|TRBJ2-3
TGTGCCAGCAGCAGACAGGGGACAGATACGCAGTATTTT
CASSRQGTDTQYF
>few|TRBV9|NA|TRBJ2-2
TGTGCCAGCAGCGCGCGGTGGGTAAACGCCGGGGAGCTGTTTTTT
CASSARWVNAGELFF
>NA|TRBV21-1|NA|TRBJ2-5
TGTGCCAGCAGCAAAAAATCGGAGGGTCCCAAAAAAAAAGTGGCTAGCGGGTTCGAAGAGACCCAGTACTTC
CASSKKSEGPKKKVASGFEETQYF
>NA|TRBV10-3|NA|TRBJ1-5
TGTGCCATCAGTGATTCAGGGTTACCTAATCAGCCCCAGCATTTT
CAISDSGLPNQPQHF
>NA|TRBV6-5|NA|TRBJ2-7
TGTGCCAGCAGTCAGACAGCCTACGAGCAGTACTTC
CASSQTAYEQYF
>NA|TRBV9|TRBD2|TRBJ2-3
TGTGCCAGCAGCGAGGGACTAGCGGGAGGGGCAGATACGCAGTATTTT
CASSEGLAGGADTQYF
>NA|TRBV6-6|NA|TRBJ1-1
TGTGCCAGCAGTTATGGGGGGGGAGAGGCTGAAGCTTTCTTT
CASSYGGGEAEAFF
>NA|TRBV5-1|TRBD2|TRBJ2-1
TGCGCCAGCAGCTCTACTAGCGGGAGAGATAATGAGCAGTTCTTC
CASSSTSGRDNEQFF
>NA|TRBV15|NA|TRBJ1-1
TGTGCCACCAGCATCGTCACGAACACTGAAGCTTTCTTT
CATSIVTNTEAFF
>once|TRBV6-5|NA|TRBJ1-2
TGTGCCAGCAGTTACGGAGCGAACTATGGCTACACCTTC
CASSYGANYGYTF
>NA|TRBV27|NA|TRBJ1-2
TGTGCCAGCAGTTTAAACGGGGACGGGCGCTATGGCTACACCTTC
CASSLNGDGRYGYTF
>NA|TRBV28|TRBD2|TRBJ2-1
TGTGCCAGCAGCTCACAGCGGGGAACCTACAATGAGCAGTTCTTC
CASSSQRGTYNEQFF
>once|TRBV28|NA|TRBJ1-4
TGTGCCAGCAGTTTCGGGGGCTCAGGAAATGAAAAACTGTTTTTT
CASSFGGSGNEKLFF